Following are 9 T cell receptor beta chains from one sample sequenced in a study of Graves' ophthalmopathy and Graves' hyperthyroidism. The authors amplified TCR beta CDR3 regions from RNA transcripts. Amplification began with first-round RT-PCR using HTBI primers, then second-round multiplex PCR was performed. Each CDR3 protein gets one entry after TCRdb re-called the multiplex PCR reads with MiXCR. The sample lists about 400,000 distinct CDR3 sequences, more than 20% occurring once. The sample taken for sequencing was peripheral blood. The receptors stem from a woman aged 18-29 years with stable Graves' hyperthyroidism.

This clonotype was counted many times. An end of the junction does not agree with germline; a read error may underlie this. The chain is built from TRBV7-7 and TRBJ2-4, with 8 bases identical to TRBD1. The CDR3 is 16 residues long. Per germline, CDR1 SSHAT and CDR2 FNYEAQ (reference sequence). CDR3 sequence: CASSLDRSGGENIQYF. Here the CDR3 DNA reads TGTGCTAGCAGCTTAGATAGGTCAGGGGGCGAAAACATTCAGTACTTC.

This clonotype has at least ten counts. Here the CDR3 reads CASSKIGTGTNYGYTF. The CDR3 DNA reads as TGTGCCAGCAGTAAAATTGGGACAGGGACTAACTATGGCTACACCTTC. The gene calls are TRBV27 and TRBJ1-2; TRBD1 matches at 9 bases. In germline, CDR1 is MNHEY, CDR2 SMNVEV (reference sequence). The length of the CDR3 is 16 residues. V shed 5 bases and J 0 bases; nucleotides not matched to a gene: 7.

This clonotype has a handful of counts. This sequence joins TRBV20-1 and TRBJ1-2; TRBD1 aligns across 12 bases. Germline values: CDR1 DFQATT, CDR2 SNEGSKA (reference sequence). With V trimmed by 6 bases and J by 2 bases, 7 bases remained unmatched. This CDR3 contains 15 residues. DNA of the CDR3: TGCAGTGCCGACTTGGGACAGGGGGCGAACTATGGCTACACCTTC. This sequence encodes CSADLGQGANYGYTF.

This clonotype was recorded many times. V and J are TRBV28 and TRBJ2-7, with 8 positions matching TRBD1. The germline V gene encodes CDR1 MDHEN and CDR2 SYDVKM. J lost 7 bases, V lost 3 bases, and 17 bases had no gene match. This CDR3 spans 17 amino acids. The CDR3: CASSFIVGTGSFGEQYF. The CDR3 nucleotides are TGTGCCAGCAGTTTTATAGTAGGGACAGGATCCTTTGGGGAGCAGTACTTC. The variable domain in full, completed from reference TRBV28 and TRBJ2-7, reads DVKVTQSSRYLVKRTGEKVFLECVQDMDHENMFWYRQDPGLGLRLIYFSYDVKMKEKGDIPEGYSVSREKKERFSLILESASTNQTSMYLCASSFIVGTGSFGEQYFGPGTRLTVT.

This clonotype was found many times. This chain uses TRBV28 with TRBJ2-7, with a weak D call TRBD1 (6 bases). Germline CDR1 is MDHEN and CDR2 is SYDVKM. Trimming shortened V by 7 bases and J by 3 bases, and 16 bases separated the two germline ends. The CDR3 has 14 residues. CDR3 residues: CASIVRDTDYEQYF. The DNA of the CDR3 is TGTGCCAGCATCGTCCGGGACACTGACTACGAGCAGTACTTC. The full variable domain, in which reference TRBV28 and TRBJ2-7 provide the parts outside the CDR3, is DVKVTQSSRYLVKRTGEKVFLECVQDMDHENMFWYRQDPGLGLRLIYFSYDVKMKEKGDIPEGYSVSREKKERFSLILESASTNQTSMYLCASIVRDTDYEQYFGPGTRLTVT.

This chain uses TRBV30 with TRBJ1-5; 8 bases fit TRBD1. The germline V gene encodes CDR1 GTSNPN and CDR2 SVGIG (reference sequence). Germline trimming cut 3 bases from V and 1 base from J; bases unmatched to any gene: 2. The length of the CDR3 is 14 residues. The CDR3 coding sequence is TGTGCCTGGAGCAGGGGGCCGAGCAATCAGCCCCAGCATTTT. It specifies CAWSRGPSNQPQHF. Using reference TRBV30 and TRBJ1-5 for the parts outside the CDR3, the full variable domain is SQTIHQWPATLVQPVGSPLSLECTVEGTSNPNLYWYRQAAGRGLQLLFYSVGIGQISSEVPQNLSASRPQDRQFILSSKKLLLSDSGFYLCAWSRGPSNQPQHFGDGTRLSIL.

This clonotype came up many times. The V and J genes are TRBV15 and TRBJ2-7; D tentatively reads TRBD1 or TRBD2 (6 bases each). This CDR3 is built from 15 residues. Germline-derived CDR1 and CDR2 are LNHNV and YYDKDF (reference sequence). The V end was cut by 1 base, the J end by 1 base, with 11 bases between. The CDR3 protein is CATSRGRDKSYEQYF. The CDR3 DNA reads as TGTGCCACCAGCAGAGGGAGGGACAAATCCTACGAGCAGTACTTC.

This clonotype was counted many times. V and J are TRBV19 and TRBJ1-2, with D unresolved. Germline V lookup: CDR1 LNHDA, CDR2 SQIVND (reference sequence). The CDR3 totals 14 residues. V was pared by 3 bases and J by 1 base, with 9 bases between. The DNA for the CDR3 is TGTGCCAGTAGTATTGGTAAAATTAACTATGGCTACACCTTC. Translating it yields CASSIGKINYGYTF.

J is TRBJ1-1 and V is TRBV28; perhaps TRBD1 as D (5 bases). The germline CDR1 and CDR2 sequences are MDHEN and SYDVKM. This CDR3 contains 12 residues. Deletions cut 3 bases from V and 8 bases from J, with 10 bases between. The CDR3 DNA reads TGTGCCAGCAGTTTTCCCAGGGCGGAAGCTTTCTTT. Its translation: CASSFPRAEAFF.